The clone carrying this T cell receptor beta chain was seen only a few times. Its antigen is as yet unknown. This sample is part of a study of T cell repertoires in cytomegalovirus infection. Across the study: Recently described HLA-C-restricted plus well-studied HLA-B-restricted CMV epitopes were used.

V gave up 2 bases and J gave up 3 bases, with 11 bases separating them. The CDR3 is 14 residues long. Germline loops: CDR1 MNHEY, CDR2 SVGEGT. Using its own MiXCR run on the reads, TCRdb lists one record per CDR3 protein. The sample contains over 120,000 distinct CDR3 sequences, over 25% of which appear only once. The chain uses TRBV6-2 or TRBV6-3 and TRBJ2-7, with D possibly being TRBD2 (6 bases). The TCR sequence derives from a human donor in good health (CMV status not recorded). Some clones in this sample may be carry-over from other donors' samples. The input for sequencing was CD8+ T cells from cultured PBMCs, taken from culture after CMV antigen stimulation. CDR3 DNA: TGTGCCAGCAGTTACGGGGACGGGAGCTACGAGCAGTACTTC. This translates into CASSYGDGSYEQYF.